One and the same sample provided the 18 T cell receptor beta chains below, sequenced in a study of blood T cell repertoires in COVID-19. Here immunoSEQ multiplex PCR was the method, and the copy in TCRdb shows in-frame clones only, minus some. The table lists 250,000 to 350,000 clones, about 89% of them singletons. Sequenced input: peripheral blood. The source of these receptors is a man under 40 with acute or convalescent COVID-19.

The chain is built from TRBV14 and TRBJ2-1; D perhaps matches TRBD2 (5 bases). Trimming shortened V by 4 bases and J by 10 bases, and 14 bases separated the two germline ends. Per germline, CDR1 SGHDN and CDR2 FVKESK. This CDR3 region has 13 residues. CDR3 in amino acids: CASSPLSGSEQFF. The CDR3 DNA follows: TGTGCCAGCAGCCCCCTGAGCGGCTCCGAGCAGTTCTTC.

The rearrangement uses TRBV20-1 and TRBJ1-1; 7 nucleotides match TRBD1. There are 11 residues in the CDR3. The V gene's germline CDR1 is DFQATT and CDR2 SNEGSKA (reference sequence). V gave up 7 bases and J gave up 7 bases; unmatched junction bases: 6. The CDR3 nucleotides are TGCAGTGTCGACGGACAGGATGAAGCTTTCTTT. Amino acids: CSVDGQDEAFF.

The CDR3 region is CASSLQGSDTQYF. The CDR3 DNA reads as TGTGCCAGCAGCTTACAGGGGTCAGATACGCAGTATTTT. The chain links TRBV11-3 to TRBJ2-3; D might be TRBD1 (6 bases). Germline V gene sequence: CDR1 SGHNT, CDR2 YENEEA. V was cut by 2 bases and J by 4 bases, with 7 bases left in between. The CDR3 contains 13 residues.

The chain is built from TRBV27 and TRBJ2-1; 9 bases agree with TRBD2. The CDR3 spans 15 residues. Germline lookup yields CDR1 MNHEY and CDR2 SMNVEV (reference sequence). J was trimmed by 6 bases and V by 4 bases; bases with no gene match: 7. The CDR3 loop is CASSWASGAFNEQFF. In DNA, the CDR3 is TGTGCCAGCAGTTGGGCTAGCGGGGCGTTCAATGAGCAGTTCTTC.

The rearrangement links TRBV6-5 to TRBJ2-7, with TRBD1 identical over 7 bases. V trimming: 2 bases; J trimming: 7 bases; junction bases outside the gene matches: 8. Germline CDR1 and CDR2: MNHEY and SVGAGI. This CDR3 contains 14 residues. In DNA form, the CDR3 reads TGTGCCAGCAGTTACGGCCACACCAGGGGGGAGCAGTACTTC. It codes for CASSYGHTRGEQYF.

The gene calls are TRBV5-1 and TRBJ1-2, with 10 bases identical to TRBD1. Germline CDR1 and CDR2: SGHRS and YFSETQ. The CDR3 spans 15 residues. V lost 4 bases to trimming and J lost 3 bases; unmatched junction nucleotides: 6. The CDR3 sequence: CASSPRQGADYGYTF. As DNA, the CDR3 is TGCGCCAGCAGCCCTCGACAGGGGGCAGACTATGGCTACACCTTC.

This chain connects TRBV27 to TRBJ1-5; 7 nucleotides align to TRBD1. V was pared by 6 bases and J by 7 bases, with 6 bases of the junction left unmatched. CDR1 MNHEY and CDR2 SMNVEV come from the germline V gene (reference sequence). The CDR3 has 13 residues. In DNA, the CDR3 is TGTGCCAGCAGGGCAGGGGGGAGCCAGCCCCAGCATTTT. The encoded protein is CASRAGGSQPQHF.

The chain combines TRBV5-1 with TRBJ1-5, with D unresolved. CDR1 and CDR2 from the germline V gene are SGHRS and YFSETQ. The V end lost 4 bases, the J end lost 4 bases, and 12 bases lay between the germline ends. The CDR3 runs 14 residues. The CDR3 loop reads CASSPSGPNQPQHF. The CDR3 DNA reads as TGCGCCAGCAGCCCGAGCGGCCCTAATCAGCCCCAGCATTTT.

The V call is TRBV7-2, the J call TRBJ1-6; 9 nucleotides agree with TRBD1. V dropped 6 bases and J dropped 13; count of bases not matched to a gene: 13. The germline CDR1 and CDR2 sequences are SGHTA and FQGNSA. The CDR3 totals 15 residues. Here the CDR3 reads CASSRPGTGTSPLHF. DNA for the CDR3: TGTGCCAGCAGTCGTCCCGGGACAGGGACATCGCCCCTCCACTTT.

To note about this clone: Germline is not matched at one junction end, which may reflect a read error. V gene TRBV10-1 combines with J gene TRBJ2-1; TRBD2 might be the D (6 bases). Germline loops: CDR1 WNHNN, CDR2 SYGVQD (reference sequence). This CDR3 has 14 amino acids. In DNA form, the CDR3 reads TGCGCCCGCAGTCGTCCGGGGGTGTACAATGAGCAGTTCTTC. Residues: CARSRPGVYNEQFF.

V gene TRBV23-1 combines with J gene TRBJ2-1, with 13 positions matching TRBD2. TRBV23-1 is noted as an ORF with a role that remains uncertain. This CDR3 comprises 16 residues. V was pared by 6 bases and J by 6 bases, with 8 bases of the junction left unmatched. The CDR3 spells CASSQHGTSGTNEQFF. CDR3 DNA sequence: TGCGCCAGCAGCCAACACGGGACTAGCGGGACCAATGAGCAGTTCTTC.

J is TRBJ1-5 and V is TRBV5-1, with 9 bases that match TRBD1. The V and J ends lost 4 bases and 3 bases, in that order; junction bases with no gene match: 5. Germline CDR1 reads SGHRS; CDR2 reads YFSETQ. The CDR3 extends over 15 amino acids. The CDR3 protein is CASSPGQGLNQPQHF. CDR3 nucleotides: TGCGCCAGCAGCCCTGGACAGGGGCTCAATCAGCCCCAGCATTTT.

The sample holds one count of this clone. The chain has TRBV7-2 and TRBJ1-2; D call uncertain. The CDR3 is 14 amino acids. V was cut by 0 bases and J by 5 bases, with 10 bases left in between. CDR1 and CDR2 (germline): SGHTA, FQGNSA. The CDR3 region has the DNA TGTGCCAGCAGCTTAGCCTCGAGCCCGTATGGCTACACCTTC. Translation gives CASSLASSPYGYTF.

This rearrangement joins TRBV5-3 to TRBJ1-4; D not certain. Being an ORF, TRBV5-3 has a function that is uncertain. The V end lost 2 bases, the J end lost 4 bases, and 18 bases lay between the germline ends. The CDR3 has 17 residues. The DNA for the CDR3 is TGTGCCAGAAGCTTCCGGGTCTTTTTGAGCTTTAATGAAAAACTGTTTTTT. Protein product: CARSFRVFLSFNEKLFF.

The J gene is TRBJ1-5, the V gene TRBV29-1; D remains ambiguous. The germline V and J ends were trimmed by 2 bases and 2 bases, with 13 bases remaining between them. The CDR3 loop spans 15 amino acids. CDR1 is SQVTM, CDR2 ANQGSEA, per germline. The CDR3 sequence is CSVELFEIGNQPQHF. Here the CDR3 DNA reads TGCAGCGTTGAATTATTCGAGATTGGCAATCAGCCCCAGCATTTT. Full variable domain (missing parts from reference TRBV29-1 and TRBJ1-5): SAVISQKPSRDICQRGTSLTIQCQVDSQVTMMFWYRQQPGQSLTLIATANQGSEATYESGFVIDKFPISRPNLTFSTLTVSNMSPEDSSIYLCSVELFEIGNQPQHFGDGTRLSIL.

CDR3 protein: CASSPFRHVPNSNQPQHF. The CDR3 DNA reads TGTGCCAGCAGCCCATTCCGACACGTCCCTAATAGCAATCAGCCCCAGCATTTT. The chain employs TRBV28 and TRBJ1-5; D gene unclear. There are 18 residues in the CDR3. Germline V CDR1 and CDR2: MDHEN, SYDVKM. V lost 6 bases and J 0 bases, leaving 21 bases between the germline ends.

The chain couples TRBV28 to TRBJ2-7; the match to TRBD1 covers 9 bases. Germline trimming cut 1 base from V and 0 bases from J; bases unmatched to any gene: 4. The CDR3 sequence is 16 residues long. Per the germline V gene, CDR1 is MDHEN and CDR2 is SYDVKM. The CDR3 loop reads CASSLLGTGNSYEQYF. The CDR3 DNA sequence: TGTGCCAGCAGTTTATTAGGGACAGGGAACTCCTACGAGCAGTACTTC.

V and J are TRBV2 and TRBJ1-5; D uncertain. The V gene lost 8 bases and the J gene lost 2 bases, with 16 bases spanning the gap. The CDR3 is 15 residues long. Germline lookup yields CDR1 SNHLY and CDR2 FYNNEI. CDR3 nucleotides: TGTGCCAGCTACGAGGGAAGTGTCGGCAATCAGCCCCAGCATTTT. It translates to CASYEGSVGNQPQHF.